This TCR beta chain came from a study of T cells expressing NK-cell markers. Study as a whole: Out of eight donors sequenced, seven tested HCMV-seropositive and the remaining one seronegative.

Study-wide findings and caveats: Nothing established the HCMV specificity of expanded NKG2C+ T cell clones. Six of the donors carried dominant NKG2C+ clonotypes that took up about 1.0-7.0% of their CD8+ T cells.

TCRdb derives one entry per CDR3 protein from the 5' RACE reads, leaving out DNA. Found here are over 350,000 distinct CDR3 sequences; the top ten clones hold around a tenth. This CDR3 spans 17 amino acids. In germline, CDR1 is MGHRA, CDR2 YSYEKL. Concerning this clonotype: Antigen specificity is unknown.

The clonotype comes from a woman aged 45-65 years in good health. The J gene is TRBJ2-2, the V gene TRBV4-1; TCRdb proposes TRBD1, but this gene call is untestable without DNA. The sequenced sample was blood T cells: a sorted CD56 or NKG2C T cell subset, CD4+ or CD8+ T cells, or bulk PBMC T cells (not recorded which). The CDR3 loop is CASSHTPGQGATGELFF.